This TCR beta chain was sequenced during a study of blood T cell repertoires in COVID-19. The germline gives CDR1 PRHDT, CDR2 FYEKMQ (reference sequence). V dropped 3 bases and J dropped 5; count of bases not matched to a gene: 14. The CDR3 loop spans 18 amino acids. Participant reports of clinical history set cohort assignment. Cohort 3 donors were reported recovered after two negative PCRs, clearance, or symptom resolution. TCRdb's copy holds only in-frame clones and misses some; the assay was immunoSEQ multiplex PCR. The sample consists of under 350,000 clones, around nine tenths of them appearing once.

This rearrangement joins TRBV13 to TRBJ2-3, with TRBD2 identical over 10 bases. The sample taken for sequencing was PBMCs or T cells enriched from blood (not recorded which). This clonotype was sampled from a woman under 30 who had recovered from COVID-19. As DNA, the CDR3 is TGTGCCAGCAGCTTCGGAACCAGCGGGGGGGCCGTTGGAGATACGCAGTATTTT. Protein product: CASSFGTSGGAVGDTQYF.